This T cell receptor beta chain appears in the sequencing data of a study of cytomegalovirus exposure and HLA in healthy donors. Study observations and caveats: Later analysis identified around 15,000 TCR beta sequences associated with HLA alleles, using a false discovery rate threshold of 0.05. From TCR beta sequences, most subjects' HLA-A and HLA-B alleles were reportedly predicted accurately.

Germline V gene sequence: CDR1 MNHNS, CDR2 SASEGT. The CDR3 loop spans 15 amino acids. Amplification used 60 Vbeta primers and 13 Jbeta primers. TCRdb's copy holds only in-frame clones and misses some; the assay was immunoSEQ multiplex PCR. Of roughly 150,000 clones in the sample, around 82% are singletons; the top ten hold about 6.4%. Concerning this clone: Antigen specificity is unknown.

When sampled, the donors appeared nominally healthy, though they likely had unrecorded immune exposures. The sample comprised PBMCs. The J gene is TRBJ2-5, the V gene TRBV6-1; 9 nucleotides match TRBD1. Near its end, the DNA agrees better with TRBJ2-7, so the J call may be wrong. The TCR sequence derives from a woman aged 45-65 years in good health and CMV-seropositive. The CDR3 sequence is CASRTGTGISYEQYF. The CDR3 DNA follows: TGTGCCAGCAGGACGGGGACAGGGATCTCCTACGAGCAGTACTTC.